This TCR beta chain comes out of a study of Tregs in tolerant kidney transplant recipients (dated by TCRdb to between 2017 and 2020). Notes on the research overall: The study used TCRbeta sequencing to identify donor-specific regulatory T cells before combined kidney and bone marrow transplantation, then tracked those cells after transplant. TCRbeta repertoire sequencing was used in 3 healthy controls to compare several methods for expanding Tregs specific for an allogeneic donor. Study-wide conclusions, independent of this receptor: The most biologically relevant and donor-specific TCRbeta repertoire appeared to be identified by expanding Tregs with activated donor B cells. Because the study included only a small number of patients, the results must be confirmed in larger populations and under other immunosuppression protocols. Biological reproducibility was not directly assessed, although technical replication error appeared to be minimal.

For TCRbeta CDR3 sequencing, genomic DNA from the sorted cells was extracted using the QIAGEN DNeasy Blood and Tissue Kit. High-throughput TCRbeta CDR3 sequencing, including PCR amplification with bias correction and internal controls, was performed commercially through immunoSEQ. The authors' pipeline ran thus. Unique productive TCRbeta sequences were defined by CDR3 nucleotide sequence where primers matched, otherwise by CDR3 amino acid sequence with Vbeta and Jbeta genes. To correct sorting error, sequences shared between sorted populations at a frequency ratio of 2:1 or less were removed; the rest were assigned to the higher population. Donor-reactive sequences were defined as at least 5-fold expanded in CFSE-low cells versus unstimulated cells, with frequency of at least 0.01% in CFSE-low cells. Repertoire divergence was quantified by Jensen-Shannon divergence calculated from the top 100 TCRbeta sequences ranked by frequency. When a sample had multiple sequencing runs, each run was corrected for sorting error separately and the runs were then pooled. The immuneACCESS repertoire file appears here via TCRdb, limited to in-frame rearrangements. These files lack a portion of the clones; in checked studies, under half of the deficit traces to unresolved V genes, and the cause of the others is not known. V, J and clone size are taken as reported in that table, and D and trimming were inferred from the DNA itself. The table for this sample lists 240,000 or so clones; roughly 84% of them were counted only once. The ten largest make up 0.5% to 0.65% of the sample.

The CDR3 sequence holds 14 residues, the cysteine and phenylalanine included. Only CDR3 DNA is held: 42 bases, read in frame from base 1. The germline V end is reduced by 5 bases and the J end by 7 bases; junction bases left unmatched: 9. CDR1 and CDR2 were assigned from the germline V gene as ENHRY and SYGVKD. Thawed PBMCs were FACS-sorted into unstimulated Tregs (CD4+CD25+CD127-), CD4+ non-Tregs (CD4+CD25-), CD4 cells and CD8 cells. Blood from healthy controls was obtained either as purchased buffy coats or from healthy volunteers. Healthy control blood was separated into PBMCs by Ficoll density gradient and cryopreserved, and patient PBMCs were collected both before and after transplant. This clone has a handful of counts. The specificity of this receptor is unknown. Base qualities are not at hand, and no much larger clone is one base apart.

Sequenced material: CD4+ T cells from blood. Rearrangement joined TRBV10-3 to TRBJ2-5, with 8 central nucleotides matching TRBD2. The TCR originated in a human donor in good health. The nucleotide sequence reads as follows: TGTGCCATCAGTTCCGGCGCGGGAGGAGTGACCCAGTACTTC. It specifies CAISSGAGGVTQYF.